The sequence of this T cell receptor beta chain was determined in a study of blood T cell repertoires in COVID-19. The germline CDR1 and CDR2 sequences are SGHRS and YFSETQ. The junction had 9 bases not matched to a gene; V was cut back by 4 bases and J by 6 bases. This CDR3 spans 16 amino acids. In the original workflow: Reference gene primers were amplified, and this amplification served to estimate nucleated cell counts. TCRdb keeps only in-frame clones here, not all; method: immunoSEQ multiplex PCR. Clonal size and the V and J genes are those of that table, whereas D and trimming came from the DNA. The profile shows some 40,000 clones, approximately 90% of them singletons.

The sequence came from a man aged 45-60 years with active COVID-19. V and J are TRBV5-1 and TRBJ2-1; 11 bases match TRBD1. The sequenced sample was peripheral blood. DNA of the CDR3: TGCGCCAGCAGCCCGGCGGCCGGACAGGGGGCCAATGAGCAGTTCTTC. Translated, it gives CASSPAAGQGANEQFF.